Given below is one TCR beta chain in context. The source of the sample is a study of blood T cell repertoires in COVID-19. The method was immunoSEQ multiplex PCR; TCRdb's version includes in-frame clones alone and lacks a portion of them. The table records about half a million clones, 80% to 90% of them present only once. Per germline, CDR1 SNHLY and CDR2 FYNNEI. CDR3 size: 13 residues. Trimming removed 7 bases at V and 4 bases at J, with 11 bases between. The source of this sequence is a human donor in a cohort sampled during active COVID-19. The chain uses TRBV2 and TRBJ1-3; TRBD1 is a possible D gene (5 bases). The specimen sequenced was peripheral blood. The CDR3 DNA is TGTGCCAGCATCCCAGACAGAGGAAACACCATATATTTT. It is translated as CASIPDRGNTIYF.